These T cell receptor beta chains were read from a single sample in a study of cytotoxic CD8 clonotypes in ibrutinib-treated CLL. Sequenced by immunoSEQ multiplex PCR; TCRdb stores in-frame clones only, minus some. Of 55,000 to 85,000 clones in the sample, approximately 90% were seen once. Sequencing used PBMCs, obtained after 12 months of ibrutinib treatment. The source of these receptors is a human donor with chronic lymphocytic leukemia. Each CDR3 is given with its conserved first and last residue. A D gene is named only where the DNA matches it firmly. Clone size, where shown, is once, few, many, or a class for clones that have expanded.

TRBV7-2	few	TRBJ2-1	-	TGTGCCAGCAGCTCCCCACCGGGACTTCAGTTCTTC	CASSSPPGLQFF
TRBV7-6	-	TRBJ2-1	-	TGTGCCAGCAGCCCGAGTACTAGCTCCTACAATGAGCAGTTCTTC	CASSPSTSSYNEQFF
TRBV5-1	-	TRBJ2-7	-	TGCGCCAGCAGCACCGGGACACTCTTGAACTCCTACGAGCAGTACTTC	CASSTGTLLNSYEQYF
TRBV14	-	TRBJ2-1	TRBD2	TGTGCCAGCAGCCAAGAGGGTAGCGGGAGGGCATCCTACAATGAGCAGTTCTTC	CASSQEGSGRASYNEQFF
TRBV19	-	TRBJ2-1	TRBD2	TGTGCCAGTTCATCAAGCGGGAGTTCGATTGAGCAGTTCTTC	CASSSSGSSIEQFF
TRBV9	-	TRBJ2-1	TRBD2	TGTGCCAGCAGCATGAGAGCGGGAGTCAACAATGAGCAGTTCTTC	CASSMRAGVNNEQFF
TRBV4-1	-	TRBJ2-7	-	TGCGCCAGCAGCCAAGGAGTAAAAATAGGACTGCAGTCCTACGAGCAGTACTTC	CASSQGVKIGLQSYEQYF
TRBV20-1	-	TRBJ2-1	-	TGCAGTGCTAGAGGGGGGGTTGAGCAGTTCTTC	CSARGGVEQFF
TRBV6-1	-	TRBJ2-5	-	TGTGCCAGCGCGGGCAGGAAAGAGACCCAGTACTTC	CASAGRKETQYF
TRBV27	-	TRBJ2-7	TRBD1	TGTGCCAGCAGTTTATCGCGGACAGGGCCGGGGGTCGAGCAGTACTTC	CASSLSRTGPGVEQYF
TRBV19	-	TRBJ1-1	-	TGTGCCAGTAGTACACTTGGAGCGGGACACCTGAACACTGAAGCTTTCTTT	CASSTLGAGHLNTEAFF
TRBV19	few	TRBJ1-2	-	TGTGCCAGTAGTATCGGTCAGGTCTATGGCTACACCTTC	CASSIGQVYGYTF
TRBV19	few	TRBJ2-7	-	TGTGCCAGTAGTATTAACAGGGAATCGCCTTGGCAGTACTTC	CASSINRESPWQYF
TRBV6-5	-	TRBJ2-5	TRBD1	TGTGCCAGCAGTTACTTCCGGGACAGGGGGCAAGAGACCCAGTACTTC	CASSYFRDRGQETQYF
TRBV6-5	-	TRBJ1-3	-	TGTGCCAGCGAACGATCAGGGGATCCCGGAAACACCATATATTTT	CASERSGDPGNTIYF
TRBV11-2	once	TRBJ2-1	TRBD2	TGTGCCAGCAGCTTATTTGCGAGACTAGCTTACAATGAGCAGTTCTTC	CASSLFARLAYNEQFF
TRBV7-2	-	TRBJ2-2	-	TGTGCCAGCAGCTTAAGTGCGCGGACCGGGGAGCTGTTTTTT	CASSLSARTGELFF
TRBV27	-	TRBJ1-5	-	TGTGCCAGCAGTTCCGAGTGGTCTCCTAGCAATCAGCCCCAGCATTTT	CASSSEWSPSNQPQHF
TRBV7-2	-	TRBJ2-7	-	TGTGCCAGCAGCTTAGGATCGACTAGTTCTCAGTACTTC	CASSLGSTSSQYF
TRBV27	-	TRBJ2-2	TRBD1	TGTGCCAGCAGTTATCTGGTGAGACAGGGAAACACCGGGGAGCTGTTTTTT	CASSYLVRQGNTGELFF
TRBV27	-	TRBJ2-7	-	TGTGCCAGCAGTCCGACCCGGTGGACAGCTCAGTACTTC	CASSPTRWTAQYF
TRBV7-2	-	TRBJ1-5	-	TGTGCCAGCAGCTTTGGGGGCAATCAGCCCCAGCATTTT	CASSFGGNQPQHF
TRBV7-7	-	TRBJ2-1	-	TGTGCTAGCAGCATCGACACGTCGACCTACAATGAGCAGTTCTTC	CASSIDTSTYNEQFF
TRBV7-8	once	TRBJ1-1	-	TGTGCCAGCAGCTTAGCTGGTGGGCTTAGGCCCCACACTGAAGCTTTCTTT	CASSLAGGLRPHTEAFF
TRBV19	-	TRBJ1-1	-	TGTGCCAGTAGTATAGACAGGGGGAACACTGAAGCTTTCTTT	CASSIDRGNTEAFF
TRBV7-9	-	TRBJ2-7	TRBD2	TGTGCCAGCAGCCCGACTAGCGGGAGGGCCTGGGACGAGCAGTACTTC	CASSPTSGRAWDEQYF
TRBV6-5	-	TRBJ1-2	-	TGTGCCAGCAGTTACTCGAGGGGCCTCTCTAACTATGGCTACACCTTC	CASSYSRGLSNYGYTF